A selection of T cell receptor beta chains follows, all from one sample in a study of shared clonotypes between healthy human individuals. Data came from immunoSEQ multiplex PCR; TCRdb stores just in-frame clones and leaves some out. The sample includes about half a million clones, around 73% of them seen just once. Sequencing was carried out using PBMCs. Receptor source: a woman in her forties in good health. Some clones in this sample may be carry-over from other donors' samples. Both conserved end residues are part of each CDR3.

v_call	j_call	cdr3_aa
TRBV15	TRBJ1-4	CATSVGGNDEKLFF
TRBV19	TRBJ2-1	CASNNRGRSDEQFF
TRBV7-9	TRBJ2-7	CASSLWTSGNYEQYF
TRBV5-1	TRBJ1-3	CASSSGTTGNTIYF
TRBV10-3	TRBJ1-4	CAISGGQGDEKLFF
TRBV19	TRBJ2-1	CASSRQGAGAGRLLYNEQFF
TRBV28	TRBJ1-2	CASSLPAGRVPNYGYTF
TRBV28	TRBJ2-6	CASSYGANVLTF
TRBV28	TRBJ2-7	CASTPGGGDEQYF
TRBV18	TRBJ1-3	CASSPSGTPGNTIYF
TRBV6-7	TRBJ2-7	CASAPRQPPKLYEQYF
TRBV2	TRBJ1-1	CASSQPQRGTEAFF
TRBV4-1	TRBJ2-7	CASSQMRQGYEQYF
TRBV28	TRBJ2-3	CASSPQRGITDTQYF
TRBV5-1	TRBJ2-7	CASSLVGKAYEQYF
TRBV28	TRBJ1-4	CASSRLLMRLFF
TRBV15	TRBJ2-2	CATSQQRWGTAGGSGELFF
TRBV7-7	TRBJ2-3	CASSPGQGSTDTQYF
TRBV6-1	TRBJ2-3	CASRRDRGLVDTQYF
TRBV19	TRBJ1-1	CASSIVRVISTGVVNTEAFF
TRBV15	TRBJ2-3	CATSRELATDTQYF
TRBV5-1	TRBJ1-1	CASSSDRVGNTEAFF
TRBV27	TRBJ2-7	CASSFSGPQYEQYF
TRBV11-3	TRBJ2-7	CASSREGSSYEQYF